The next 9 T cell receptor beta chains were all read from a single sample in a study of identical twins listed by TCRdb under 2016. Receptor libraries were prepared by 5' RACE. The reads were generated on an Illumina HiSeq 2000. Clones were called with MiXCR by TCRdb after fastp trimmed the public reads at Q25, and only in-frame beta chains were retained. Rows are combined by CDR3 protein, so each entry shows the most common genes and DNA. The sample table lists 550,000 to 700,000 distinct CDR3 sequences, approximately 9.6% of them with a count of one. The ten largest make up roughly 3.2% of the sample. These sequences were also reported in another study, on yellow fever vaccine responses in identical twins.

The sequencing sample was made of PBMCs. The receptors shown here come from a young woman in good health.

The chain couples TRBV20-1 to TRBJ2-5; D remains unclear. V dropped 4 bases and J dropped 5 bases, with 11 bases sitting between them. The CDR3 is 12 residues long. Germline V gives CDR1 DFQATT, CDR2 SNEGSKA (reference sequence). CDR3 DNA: TGCAGTGCTAAGTTTAAGGTGGAGACCCAGTACTTC. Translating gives CSAKFKVETQYF.

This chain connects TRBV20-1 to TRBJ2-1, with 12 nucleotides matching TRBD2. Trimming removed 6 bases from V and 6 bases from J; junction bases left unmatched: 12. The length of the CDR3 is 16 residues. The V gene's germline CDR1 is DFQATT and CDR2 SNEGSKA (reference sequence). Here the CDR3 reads CSANHPTSGGPNEQFF. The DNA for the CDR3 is TGCAGTGCCAACCACCCAACTAGCGGGGGGCCCAATGAGCAGTTCTTC.

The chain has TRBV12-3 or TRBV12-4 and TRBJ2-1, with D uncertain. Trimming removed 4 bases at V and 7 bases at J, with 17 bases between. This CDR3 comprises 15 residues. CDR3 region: CASSSQTRVGNEQFF. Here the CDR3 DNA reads TGTGCCAGCAGTTCCCAGACTCGCGTTGGGAATGAGCAGTTCTTC.

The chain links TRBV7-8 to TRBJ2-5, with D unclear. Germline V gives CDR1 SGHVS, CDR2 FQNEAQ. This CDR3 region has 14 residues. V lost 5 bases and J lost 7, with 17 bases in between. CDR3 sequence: CASSTIDRPATQYF. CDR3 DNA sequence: TGTGCCAGCAGCACAATCGATCGCCCCGCGACCCAGTACTTC.

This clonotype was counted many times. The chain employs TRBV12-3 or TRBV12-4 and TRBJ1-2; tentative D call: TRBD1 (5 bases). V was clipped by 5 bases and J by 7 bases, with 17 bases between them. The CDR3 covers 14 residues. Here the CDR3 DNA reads TGTGCCAGCAGTAACCCGACAGATGGGGTTGGCTACACCTTC. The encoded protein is CASSNPTDGVGYTF.

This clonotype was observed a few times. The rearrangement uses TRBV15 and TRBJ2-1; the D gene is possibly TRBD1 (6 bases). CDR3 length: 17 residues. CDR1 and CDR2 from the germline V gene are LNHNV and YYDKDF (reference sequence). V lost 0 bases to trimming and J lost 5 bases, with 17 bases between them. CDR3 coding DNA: TGTGCCACCAGCAGAGATTCCAGCCTTGGGGGCCACAATGAGCAGTTCTTC. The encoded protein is CATSRDSSLGGHNEQFF.

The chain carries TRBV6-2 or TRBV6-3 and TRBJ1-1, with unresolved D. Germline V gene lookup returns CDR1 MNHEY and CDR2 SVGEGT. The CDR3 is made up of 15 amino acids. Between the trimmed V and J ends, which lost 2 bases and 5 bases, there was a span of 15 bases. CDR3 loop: CASSYRSFPGTEAFF. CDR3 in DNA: TGTGCCAGCAGTTACCGTTCGTTCCCGGGGACTGAAGCTTTCTTT.

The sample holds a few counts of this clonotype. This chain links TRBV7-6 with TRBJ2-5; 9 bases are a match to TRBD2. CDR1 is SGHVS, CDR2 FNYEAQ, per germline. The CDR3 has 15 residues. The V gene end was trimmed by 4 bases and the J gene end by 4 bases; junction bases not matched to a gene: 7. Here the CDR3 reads CASSSNSGGGETQYF. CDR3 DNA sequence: TGTGCCAGCAGCTCAAATAGCGGGGGCGGAGAGACCCAGTACTTC. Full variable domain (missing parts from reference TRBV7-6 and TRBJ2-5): GAGVSQSPRYKVTKRGQDVALRCDPISGHVSLYWYRQALGQGPEFLTYFNYEAQQDKSGLPNDRFSAERPEGSISTLTIQRTEQRDSAMYRCASSSNSGGGETQYFGPGTRLLVL.

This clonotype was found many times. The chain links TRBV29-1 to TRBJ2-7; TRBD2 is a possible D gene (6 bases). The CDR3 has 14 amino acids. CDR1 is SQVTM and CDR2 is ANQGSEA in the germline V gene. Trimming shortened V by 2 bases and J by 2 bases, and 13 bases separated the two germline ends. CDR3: CSVESGSGTYEQYF. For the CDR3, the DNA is TGCAGCGTTGAAAGCGGGTCCGGAACCTACGAGCAGTACTTC.